This TCR beta chain was documented in a study of identical twins (dated by TCRdb to 2016 to 2018). Turning to the overall study: TCR alpha and beta repertoires from monozygotic twins, unrelated adults of various ages and cord blood were deep-sequenced to test whether fetal clonotypes persist. To rule out contamination, replicate twin experiments were performed at different times with different library preparation protocols. The paper as a whole reports these results and caveats: Compared with coincidental sharing between unrelated individuals, an excess of low generation-probability sequences was observed among out-of-frame TCR alpha sequences shared between twins. Excess twin sharing in beta out-of-frame sequences was weaker because fewer shared sequences lowered the signal-to-noise ratio. In monozygotic twins, recombination models systematically underestimated out-of-frame TCR alpha sharing, but the models matched the sharing seen between unrelated individuals. Invariant T cells such as MAIT and iNKT could partly confound zero-insertion analyses, although diverse VJ usage argued against such confounding for most clonotypes. Because the same donors could not be followed over many years, the conclusions relied on cross-sectional statistical analysis. Fewer insertions were carried by abundant cord blood beta clonotypes, a similar but weaker trend appeared in young adult naive repertoires, and no such trend appeared in memory repertoires.

The library was made by 5' RACE. The instrument was an Illumina HiSeq 2000. Template switching introduced a universal primer binding site; the final cDNA contained a unique molecular identifier, enabling accurate counting of TCR cDNA molecules. Specific primers in the conserved constant-segment region were used to synthesize first-strand cDNA for the TCR alpha and beta chains. Each cDNA library was double barcoded, with a SMART-Mk sample barcode plus Illumina barcodes, to control for contamination. TruSeq adapter sequences, together with Illumina sample barcodes, were added in two successive PCR steps. Sequencing of the TCR alpha and beta cDNA libraries was done on the Illumina HiSeq platform using custom primers. Turning to the authors' computational methods: Raw reads were processed with MiGEC to extract unique molecular identifiers, and MiXCR was used to determine CDR3 positions. For each individual, recombination models were inferred using an EM algorithm with the repgenHMM and IGoR tools. The analysis of shared clonotypes was done with the tcR package in R, with sharing normalized by the product of cloneset sizes. To study raw recombination without the effects of thymic and clonal selection, out-of-frame nonproductive sequences were analyzed. TCRdb reran the public reads through fastp at Q25 and MiXCR, keeping productive beta chains. Each entry is one CDR3 protein sequence, shown with its most common DNA and genes. The V and J calls here are based on TCRdb, not the publication. Here the sample has roughly 1,500,000 distinct CDR3 sequences; around 29% occur a single time. The leading ten clones occupy roughly 0.3% of the sample.

Germline trimming: 3 bases from V, 6 bases from J; junction bases outside gene matches: 4. The CDR3 has 13 amino acids, counting the end cysteine and phenylalanine. Only the CDR3 part of the read is kept: 39 bases, read in frame from the first base. The germline V gene (reference sequence) provides CDR1 SEHNR and CDR2 FQNEAQ. The sample holds a few counts of this clonotype. No cognate antigen has been identified for it. Base qualities are missing; no much larger clone stands one base away. Every donor in the study was a healthy Caucasian. Recombination joined TRBV7-9 with TRBJ1-2; the central 7 bases match TRBD1. Source material: cord blood. The sequence came from a newborn girl in good health. The nucleotide sequence is TGTGCCAGCAGCTTGCAGGGGGTGGATGGCTACACCTTC. Translated, this is CASSLQGVDGYTF.